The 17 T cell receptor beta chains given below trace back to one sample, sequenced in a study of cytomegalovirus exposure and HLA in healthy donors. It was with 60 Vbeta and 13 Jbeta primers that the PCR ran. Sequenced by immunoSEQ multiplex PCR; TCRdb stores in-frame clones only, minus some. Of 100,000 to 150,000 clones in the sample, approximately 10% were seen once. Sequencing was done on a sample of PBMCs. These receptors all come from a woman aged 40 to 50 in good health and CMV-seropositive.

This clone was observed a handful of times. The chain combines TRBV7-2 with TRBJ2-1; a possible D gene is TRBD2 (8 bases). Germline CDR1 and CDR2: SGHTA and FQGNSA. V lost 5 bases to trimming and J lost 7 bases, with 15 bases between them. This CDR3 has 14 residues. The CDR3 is CASSREGARNEQFF. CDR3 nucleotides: TGTGCCAGCAGCCGGGAGGGGGCGCGTAATGAGCAGTTCTTC.

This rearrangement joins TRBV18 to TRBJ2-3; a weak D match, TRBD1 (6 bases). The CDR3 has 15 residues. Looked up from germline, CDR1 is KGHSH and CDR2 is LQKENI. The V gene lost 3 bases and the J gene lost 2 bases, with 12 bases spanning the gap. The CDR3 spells CASSPDSYYTDTQYF. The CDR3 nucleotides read TGTGCCAGCTCACCGGACAGTTACTACACAGATACGCAGTATTTT.

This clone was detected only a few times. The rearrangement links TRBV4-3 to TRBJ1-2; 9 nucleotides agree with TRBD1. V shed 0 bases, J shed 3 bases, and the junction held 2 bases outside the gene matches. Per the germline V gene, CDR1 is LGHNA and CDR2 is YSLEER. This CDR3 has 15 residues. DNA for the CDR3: TGCGCCAGCAGCCAAGAACAGGGGGCCGACTATGGCTACACCTTC. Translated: CASSQEQGADYGYTF.

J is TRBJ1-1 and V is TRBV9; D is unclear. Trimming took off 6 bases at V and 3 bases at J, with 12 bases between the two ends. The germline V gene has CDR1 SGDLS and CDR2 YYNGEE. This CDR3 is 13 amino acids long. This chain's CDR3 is CASTPSLYTEAFF. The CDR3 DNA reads TGTGCCAGCACCCCTTCCCTTTACACTGAAGCTTTCTTT.

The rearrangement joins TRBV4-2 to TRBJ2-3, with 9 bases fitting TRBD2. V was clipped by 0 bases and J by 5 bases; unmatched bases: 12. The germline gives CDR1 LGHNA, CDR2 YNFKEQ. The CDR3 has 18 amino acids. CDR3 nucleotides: TGTGCCAGCAGCCAAGATTCGGAAAGCGGGGGGCGGGTAGATACGCAGTATTTT. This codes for CASSQDSESGGRVDTQYF.

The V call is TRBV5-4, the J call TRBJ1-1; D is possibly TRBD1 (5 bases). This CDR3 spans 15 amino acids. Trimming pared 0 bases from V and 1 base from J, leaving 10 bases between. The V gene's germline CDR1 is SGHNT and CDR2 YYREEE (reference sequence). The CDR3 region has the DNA TGTGCCAGCAGCTTGGTTAGGGGCGGGAACACTGAAGCTTTCTTT. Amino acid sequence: CASSLVRGGNTEAFF.

The DNA for the CDR3 is TGTGCCAGCAGCCGTAGCGGGGGAGGGCAGTTCTTC. It is translated as CASSRSGGGQFF. The chain employs TRBV7-3 and TRBJ2-1; 9 bases align to TRBD2. The trim removed 5 bases at V and 12 bases at J, leaving 5 bases unmatched. This CDR3 is built from 12 residues. Germline values: CDR1 SGHTA, CDR2 FQGTGA.

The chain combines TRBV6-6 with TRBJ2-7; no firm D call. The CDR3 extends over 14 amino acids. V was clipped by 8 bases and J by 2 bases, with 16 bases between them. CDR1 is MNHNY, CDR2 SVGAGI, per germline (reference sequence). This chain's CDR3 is CASAQMQDAYEQYF. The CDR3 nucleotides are TGTGCCAGCGCCCAGATGCAGGATGCCTACGAGCAGTACTTC.

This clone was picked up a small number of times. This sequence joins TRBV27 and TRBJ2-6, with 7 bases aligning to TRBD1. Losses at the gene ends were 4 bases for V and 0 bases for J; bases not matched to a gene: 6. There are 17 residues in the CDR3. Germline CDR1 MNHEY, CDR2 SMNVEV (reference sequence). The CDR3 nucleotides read TGTGCCAGCAGTTCCCGGGACAGCCTCTCTGGGGCCAACGTCCTGACTTTC. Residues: CASSSRDSLSGANVLTF.

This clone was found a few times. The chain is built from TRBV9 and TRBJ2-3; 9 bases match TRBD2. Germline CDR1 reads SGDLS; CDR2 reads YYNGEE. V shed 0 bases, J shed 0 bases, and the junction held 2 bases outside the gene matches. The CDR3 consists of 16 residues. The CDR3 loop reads CASSVGAGGSTDTQYF. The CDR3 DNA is TGTGCCAGCAGCGTAGGGGCGGGGGGGAGCACAGATACGCAGTATTTT.

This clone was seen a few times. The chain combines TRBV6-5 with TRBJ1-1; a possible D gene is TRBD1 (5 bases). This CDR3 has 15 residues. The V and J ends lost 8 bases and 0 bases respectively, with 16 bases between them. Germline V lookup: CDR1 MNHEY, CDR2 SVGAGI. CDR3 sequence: CASQENGALNTEAFF. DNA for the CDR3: TGTGCCAGCCAGGAGAATGGGGCGTTGAACACTGAAGCTTTCTTT.

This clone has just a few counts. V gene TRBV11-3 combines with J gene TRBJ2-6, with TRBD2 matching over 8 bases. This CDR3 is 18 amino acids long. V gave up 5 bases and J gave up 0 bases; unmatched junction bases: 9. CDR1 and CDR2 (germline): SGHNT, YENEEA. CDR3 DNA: TGTGCCAGCAGCCGCCGGGAGGGCCCGACCTCTGGGGCCAACGTCCTGACTTTC. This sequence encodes CASSRREGPTSGANVLTF.

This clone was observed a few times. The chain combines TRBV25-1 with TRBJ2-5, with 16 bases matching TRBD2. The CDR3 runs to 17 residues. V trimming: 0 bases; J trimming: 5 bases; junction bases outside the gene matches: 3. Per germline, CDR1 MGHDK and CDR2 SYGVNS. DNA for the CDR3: TGTGCCAGCAGTGAATACGGGACTAGCGGGGGGGCGGAGACCCAGTACTTC. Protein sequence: CASSEYGTSGGAETQYF.

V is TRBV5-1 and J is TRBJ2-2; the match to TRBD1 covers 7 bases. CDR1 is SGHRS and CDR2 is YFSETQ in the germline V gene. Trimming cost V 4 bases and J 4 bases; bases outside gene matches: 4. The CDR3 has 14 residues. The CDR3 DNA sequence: TGCGCCAGCAGCCGGGACAGTCCCACCGGGGAGCTGTTTTTT. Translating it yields CASSRDSPTGELFF. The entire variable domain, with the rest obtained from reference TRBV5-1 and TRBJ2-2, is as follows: KAGVTQTPRYLIKTRGQQVTLSCSPISGHRSVSWYQQTPGQGLQFLFEYFSETQRNKGNFPGRFSGRQFSNSRSEMNVSTLELGDSALYLCASSRDSPTGELFFGEGSRLTVL.

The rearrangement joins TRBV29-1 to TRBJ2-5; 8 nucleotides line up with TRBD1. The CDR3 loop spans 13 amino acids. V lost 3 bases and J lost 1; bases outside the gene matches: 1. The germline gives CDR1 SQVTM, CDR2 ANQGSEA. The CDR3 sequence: CSVDRGRQETQYF. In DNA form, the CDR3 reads TGCAGCGTTGACAGGGGGCGCCAAGAGACCCAGTACTTC.

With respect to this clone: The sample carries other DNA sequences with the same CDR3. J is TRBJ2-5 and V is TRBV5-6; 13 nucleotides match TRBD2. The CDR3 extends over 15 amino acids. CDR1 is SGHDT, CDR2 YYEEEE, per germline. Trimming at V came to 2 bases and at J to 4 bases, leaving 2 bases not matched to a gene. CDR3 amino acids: CASSLLAGGRETQYF. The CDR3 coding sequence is TGTGCCAGCAGCTTACTAGCGGGGGGGCGAGAGACCCAGTACTTC.

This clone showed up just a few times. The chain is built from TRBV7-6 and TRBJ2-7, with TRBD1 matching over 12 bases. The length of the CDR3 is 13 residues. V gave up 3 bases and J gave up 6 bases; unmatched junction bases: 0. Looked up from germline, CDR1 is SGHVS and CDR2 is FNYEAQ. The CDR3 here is CASSLGQGAEQYF. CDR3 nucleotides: TGTGCCAGCAGCTTGGGACAGGGGGCCGAGCAGTACTTC.